This TCR beta chain came from a study of blood T cell repertoires in COVID-19. Study details: Sources were T cells, B-cell-depleted T cells, or PBMCs; the material itself was cDNA or gDNA.

In the original workflow: The authors estimated nucleated cell counts from reference gene primer amplification. Profiling relied on immunoSEQ multiplex PCR, and the TCRdb table lists in-frame clones only, not all of them. Clone size and V and J calls were adopted from that table, with D and trimming inferred from the DNA. Of about 220,000 clones in the sample, 75% to 90% were seen once. Sequenced: PBMCs or T cells enriched from blood (not recorded which). This clonotype was obtained from a woman younger than 30 in a cohort exposed to, infected with or recovered from COVID-19 (not recorded which).

The DNA of the CDR3 is TGTGCCAGCAGCGTAGGGAGGTCACCCCTCCACTTT. Translated, it gives CASSVGRSPLHF. The rearrangement joins TRBV9 to TRBJ1-6; D gene ambiguous. This CDR3 has 12 amino acids. Trimming took off 0 bases at V and 10 bases at J, with 5 bases between the two ends. From germline, CDR1 is SGDLS and CDR2 YYNGEE.